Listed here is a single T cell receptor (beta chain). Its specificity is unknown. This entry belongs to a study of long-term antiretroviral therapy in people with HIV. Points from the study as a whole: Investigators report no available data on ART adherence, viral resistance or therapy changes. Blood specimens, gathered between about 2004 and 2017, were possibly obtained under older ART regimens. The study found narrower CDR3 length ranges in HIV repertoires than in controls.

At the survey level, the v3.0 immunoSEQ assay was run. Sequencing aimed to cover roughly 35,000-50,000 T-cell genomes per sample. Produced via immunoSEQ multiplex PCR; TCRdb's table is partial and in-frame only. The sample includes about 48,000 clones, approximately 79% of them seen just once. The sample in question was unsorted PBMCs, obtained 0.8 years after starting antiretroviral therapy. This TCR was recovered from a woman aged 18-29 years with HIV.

This CDR3 is CASSLQTQTEAFF. CDR3 in DNA: TGTGCCAGCAGCCTCCAAACTCAAACTGAAGCTTTCTTT. The genes are TRBV7-9 and TRBJ1-1; D gene ambiguous. There are 13 residues in the CDR3. Trimming shortened V by 5 bases and J by 5 bases, and 12 bases separated the two germline ends. The germline V gene encodes CDR1 SEHNR and CDR2 FQNEAQ (reference sequence).